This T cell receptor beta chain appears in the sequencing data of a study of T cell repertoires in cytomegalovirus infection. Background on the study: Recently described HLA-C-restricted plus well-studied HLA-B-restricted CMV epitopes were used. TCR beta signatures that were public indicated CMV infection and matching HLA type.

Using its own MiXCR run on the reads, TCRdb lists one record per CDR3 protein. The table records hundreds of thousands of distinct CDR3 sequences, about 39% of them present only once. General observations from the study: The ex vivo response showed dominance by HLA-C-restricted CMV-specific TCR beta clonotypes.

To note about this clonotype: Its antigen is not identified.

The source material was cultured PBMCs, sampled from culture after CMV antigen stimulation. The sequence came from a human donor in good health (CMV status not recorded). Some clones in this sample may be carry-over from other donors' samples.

This chain's CDR3 is CASSTGDGVGDEQFF. In DNA, the CDR3 is TGTGCCAGCAGTACGGGCGACGGAGTTGGCGATGAGCAGTTCTTC. V gene TRBV6-8 combines with J gene TRBJ2-1; no clear D. From germline, CDR1 is MNHGY and CDR2 SAAAGT. The CDR3 loop spans 15 amino acids. Trimming stripped 5 bases from V and 8 bases from J, with 19 bases between.